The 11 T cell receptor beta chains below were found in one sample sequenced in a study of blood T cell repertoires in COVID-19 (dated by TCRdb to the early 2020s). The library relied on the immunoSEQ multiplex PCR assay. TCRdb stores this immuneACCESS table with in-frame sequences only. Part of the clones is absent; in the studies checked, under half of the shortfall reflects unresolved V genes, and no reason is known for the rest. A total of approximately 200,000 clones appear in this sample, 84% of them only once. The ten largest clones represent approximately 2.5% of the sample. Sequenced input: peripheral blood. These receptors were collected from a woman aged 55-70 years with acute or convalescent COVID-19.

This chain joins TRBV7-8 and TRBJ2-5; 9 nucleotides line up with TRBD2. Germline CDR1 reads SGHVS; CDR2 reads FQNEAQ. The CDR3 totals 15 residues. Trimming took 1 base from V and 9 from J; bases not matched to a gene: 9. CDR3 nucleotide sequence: TGTGCCAGCAGCTTAGGGGGACTAGCCTCTCGGGCCCAGTACTTC. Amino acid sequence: CASSLGGLASRAQYF.

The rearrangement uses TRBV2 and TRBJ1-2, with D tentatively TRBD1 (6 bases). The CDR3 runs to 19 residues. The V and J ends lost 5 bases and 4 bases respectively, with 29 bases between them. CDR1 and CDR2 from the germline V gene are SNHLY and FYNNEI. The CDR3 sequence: CASSFRPVGAAGTSYGYTF. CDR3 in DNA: TGTGCCAGCAGTTTTAGACCTGTTGGGGCTGCCGGGACATCCTATGGCTACACCTTC.

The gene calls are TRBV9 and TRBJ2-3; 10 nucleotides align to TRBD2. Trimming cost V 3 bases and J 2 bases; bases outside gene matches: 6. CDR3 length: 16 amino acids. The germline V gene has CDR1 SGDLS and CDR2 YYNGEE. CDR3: CASSGTSGDYTDTQYF. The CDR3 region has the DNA TGTGCCAGCAGCGGCACTAGCGGGGACTACACAGATACGCAGTATTTT.

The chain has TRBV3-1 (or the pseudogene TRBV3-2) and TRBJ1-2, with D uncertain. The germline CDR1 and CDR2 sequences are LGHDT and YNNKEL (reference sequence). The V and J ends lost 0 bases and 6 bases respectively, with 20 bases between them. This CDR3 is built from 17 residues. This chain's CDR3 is CASSQDLEAALTNGYTF. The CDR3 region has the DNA TGTGCCAGCAGCCAAGATTTAGAGGCTGCCCTAACCAATGGCTACACCTTC.

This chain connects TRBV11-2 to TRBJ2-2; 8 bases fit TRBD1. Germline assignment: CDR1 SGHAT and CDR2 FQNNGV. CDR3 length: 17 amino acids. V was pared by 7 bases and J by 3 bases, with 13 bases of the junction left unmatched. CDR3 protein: CASTLFPGGADTGELFF. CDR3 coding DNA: TGTGCCAGCACACTCTTCCCAGGGGGCGCGGACACCGGGGAGCTGTTTTTT.

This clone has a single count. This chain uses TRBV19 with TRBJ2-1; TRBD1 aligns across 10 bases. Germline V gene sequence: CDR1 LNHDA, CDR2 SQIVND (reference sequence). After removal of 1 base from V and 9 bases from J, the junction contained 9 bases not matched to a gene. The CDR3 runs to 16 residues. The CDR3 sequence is CASSIGGTGVYFEQFF. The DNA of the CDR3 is TGTGCCAGTAGTATAGGGGGGACAGGGGTTTACTTTGAGCAGTTCTTC.

CDR3 sequence: CASSHFSGDRYNEQFF. The CDR3 DNA reads TGTGCCAGCAGCCACTTTAGCGGGGACCGATACAATGAGCAGTTCTTC. The rearrangement joins TRBV13 to TRBJ2-1; 8 bases fit TRBD2. The CDR3 is made up of 16 amino acids. The germline V gene encodes CDR1 PRHDT and CDR2 FYEKMQ (reference sequence). V shed 5 bases and J 4 bases; nucleotides not matched to a gene: 10.

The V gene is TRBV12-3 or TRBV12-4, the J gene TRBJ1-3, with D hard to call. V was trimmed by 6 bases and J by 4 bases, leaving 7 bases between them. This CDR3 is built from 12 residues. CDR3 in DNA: TGTGCCAGCAGGACTACAGGAAACACCATATATTTT. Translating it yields CASRTTGNTIYF.

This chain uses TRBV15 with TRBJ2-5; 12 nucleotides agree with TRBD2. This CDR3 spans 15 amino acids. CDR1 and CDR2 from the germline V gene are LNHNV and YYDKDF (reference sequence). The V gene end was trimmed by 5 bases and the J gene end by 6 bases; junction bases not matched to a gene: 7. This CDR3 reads CATSSWTSGAKTQYF. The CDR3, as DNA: TGTGCCACCAGCTCATGGACTAGCGGGGCAAAGACCCAGTACTTC.

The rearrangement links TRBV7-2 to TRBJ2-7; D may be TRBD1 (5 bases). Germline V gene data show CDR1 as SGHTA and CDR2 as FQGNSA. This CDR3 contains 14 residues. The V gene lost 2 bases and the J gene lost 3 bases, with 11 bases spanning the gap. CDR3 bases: TGTGCCAGCAGCTTACAGGGAAGGAGCTACGAGCAGTACTTC. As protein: CASSLQGRSYEQYF.

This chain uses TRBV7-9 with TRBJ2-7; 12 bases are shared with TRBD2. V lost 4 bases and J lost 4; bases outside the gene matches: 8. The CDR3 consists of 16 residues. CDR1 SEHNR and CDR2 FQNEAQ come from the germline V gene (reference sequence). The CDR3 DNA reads TGTGCCAGCAGCTCGAGTCGACTAGCGGGGGAGTACGAGCAGTACTTC. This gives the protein CASSSSRLAGEYEQYF.